Reported below is one TCR beta chain. Its specificity is unknown. Data came from immunoSEQ multiplex PCR; TCRdb stores just in-frame clones and leaves some out. The sample consists of roughly 25,000 clones, approximately 74% of them appearing once. The sample belongs to a study of vaccination effects on CD4 cells after COVID-19. Germline values: CDR1 SGHDT, CDR2 YYEEEE. V lost 2 bases to trimming and J lost 1 base, with 9 bases between them. The length of the CDR3 is 14 residues. In the ViraFEST assay, antigen-specific CD4+ clonotypes were identified by expansion after peptide-pool stimulation. At the end of about 9 days of culture, CD4+ T cells were isolated. All vaccine recipients tested negative for nucleocapsid antibodies and had never contracted SARS-CoV-2 infection.

Sequences were derived from CD4+ T cells from PBMCs cultured with SARS-CoV-2 spike peptides, sampled before COVID-19 vaccination. V and J are TRBV5-6 and TRBJ2-5; D ambiguous. This receptor was identified in a human donor who received a COVID-19 vaccine. Here the CDR3 reads CASSFISSQETQYF. CDR3 nucleotides: TGTGCCAGCAGCTTTATATCAAGCCAAGAGACCCAGTACTTC.